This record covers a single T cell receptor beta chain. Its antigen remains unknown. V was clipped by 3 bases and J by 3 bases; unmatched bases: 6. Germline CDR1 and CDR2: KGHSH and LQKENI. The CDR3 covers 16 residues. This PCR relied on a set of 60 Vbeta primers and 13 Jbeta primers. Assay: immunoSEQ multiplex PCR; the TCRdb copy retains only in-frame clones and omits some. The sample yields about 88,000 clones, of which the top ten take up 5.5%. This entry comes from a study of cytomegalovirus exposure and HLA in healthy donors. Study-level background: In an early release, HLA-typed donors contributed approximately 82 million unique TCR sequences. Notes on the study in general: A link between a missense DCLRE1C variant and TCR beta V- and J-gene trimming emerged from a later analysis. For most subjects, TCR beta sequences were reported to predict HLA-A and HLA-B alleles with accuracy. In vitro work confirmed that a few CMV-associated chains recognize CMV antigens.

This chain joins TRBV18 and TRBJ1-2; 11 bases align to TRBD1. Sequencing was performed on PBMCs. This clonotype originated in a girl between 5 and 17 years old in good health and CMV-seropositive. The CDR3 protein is CASSPGQGVMDYGYTF. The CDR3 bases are TGTGCCAGCTCACCGGGACAGGGGGTTATGGACTATGGCTACACCTTC.